The 30 T cell receptor beta chains below all came from one sample that was sequenced in a study of a mutant IDH1 vaccine in newly diagnosed glioma. For these TCRs, the target antigens are not known. Libraries were prepared by immunoSEQ multiplex PCR; TCRdb keeps only in-frame clonotypes and omits some of them. The sample records about 51,000 clones, around 80% being singletons. The sample's time point: week 5, during vaccination. What each vaccine dose contained was 300 ug of mutant IDH1 20-mer peptide, accompanied by topical imiquimod. The specimen comprised PBMCs, sampled from a glioma patient whose treatment included an IDH1 peptide vaccine. Source of these receptors: a man aged 50 or older with glioma.

The J gene is TRBJ1-1, the V gene TRBV4-1; no clear D. The CDR3 consists of 15 residues. The ends were cut back, 5 bases at V and 1 base at J, with 14 bases in the middle. In germline, CDR1 is MGHRA, CDR2 YSYEKL. Here the CDR3 reads CASSEDGLTNTEAFF. In DNA form, the CDR3 reads TGCGCCAGCAGCGAGGACGGCTTGACGAACACTGAAGCTTTCTTT.

This chain links TRBV5-1 with TRBJ2-3; D gene ambiguous. Per the germline V gene, CDR1 is SGHRS and CDR2 is YFSETQ. The CDR3 extends over 14 amino acids. The V end lost 3 bases, the J end lost 2 bases, and 10 bases lay between the germline ends. This chain's CDR3 is CASSSTPNTDTQYF. The CDR3 nucleotides are TGCGCCAGCAGCTCCACACCAAACACAGATACGCAGTATTTT. The complete variable domain, with remaining parts taken from reference TRBV5-1 and TRBJ2-3, reads KAGVTQTPRYLIKTRGQQVTLSCSPISGHRSVSWYQQTPGQGLQFLFEYFSETQRNKGNFPGRFSGRQFSNSRSEMNVSTLELGDSALYLCASSSTPNTDTQYFGPGTRLTVL.

The J gene is TRBJ2-1, the V gene TRBV5-6, with 7 bases fitting TRBD2. The V gene end was trimmed by 2 bases and the J gene end by 8 bases; junction bases not matched to a gene: 7. From germline, CDR1 is SGHDT and CDR2 YYEEEE. CDR3 size: 14 residues. The CDR3 nucleotides are TGTGCCAGCAGCTTACCATCGACTAGCCATGAGCAGTTCTTC. This codes for CASSLPSTSHEQFF.

V and J are TRBV27 and TRBJ1-4; D unclear. CDR1 MNHEY and CDR2 SMNVEV come from the germline V gene (reference sequence). V lost 0 bases, J lost 11 bases, and 22 bases lay in between. The CDR3 sequence is 17 residues long. CDR3 amino acids: CASSLSDGSLPLGKLFF. The CDR3 coding sequence is TGTGCCAGCAGTTTATCCGACGGCAGTCTCCCTCTGGGGAAACTGTTTTTT.

CDR3 in DNA: TGTGCCAGCACCGACAGGGCGAACACCGGGGAGCTGTTTTTT. Residues: CASTDRANTGELFF. This rearrangement joins TRBV7-2 to TRBJ2-2; 7 bases fit TRBD1. The CDR3 consists of 14 residues. Germline V gene lookup returns CDR1 SGHTA and CDR2 FQGNSA. With V trimmed by 7 bases and J by 0 bases, 2 bases remained unmatched.

The rearrangement uses TRBV27 and TRBJ1-5, with D uncertain. This CDR3 spans 13 amino acids. Germline loops: CDR1 MNHEY, CDR2 SMNVEV (reference sequence). The V end was cut by 1 base, the J end by 5 bases, with 6 bases between. CDR3 DNA sequence: TGTGCCAGCAGTTTATTCCCCCATCAGCCCCAGCATTTT. Encoded protein: CASSLFPHQPQHF.

The CDR3 loop reads CASSFSNRAGEAFF. The CDR3 nucleotides are TGTGCCAGCAGTTTTTCGAACCGCGCGGGTGAAGCTTTCTTT. The chain has TRBV27 and TRBJ1-1; no clear D gene. This CDR3 comprises 14 residues. Looked up from germline, CDR1 is MNHEY and CDR2 is SMNVEV (reference sequence). V lost 3 bases, J lost 7 bases, and 15 bases lay in between.

V and J are TRBV5-1 and TRBJ2-5, with 7 bases identical to TRBD1. J lost 4 bases, V lost 0 bases, and 0 bases had no gene match. CDR3 length: 13 amino acids. CDR1 is SGHRS and CDR2 is YFSETQ in the germline V gene. The CDR3 DNA reads TGCGCCAGCAGCTTGGGGGACAGAGAGACCCAGTACTTC. Amino acid sequence: CASSLGDRETQYF.

V is TRBV2 and J is TRBJ1-5, with D hard to call. The V end was cut by 2 bases, the J end by 4 bases, with 9 bases between. The CDR3 is 14 residues long. Germline CDR1 SNHLY, CDR2 FYNNEI. Here the CDR3 reads CASSEIGINQPQHF. The CDR3 region has the DNA TGTGCCAGCAGTGAAATCGGCATTAATCAGCCCCAGCATTTT. The whole variable domain, remainder taken from reference TRBV2 and TRBJ1-5, is EPEVTQTPSHQVTQMGQEVILRCVPISNHLYFYWYRQILGQKVEFLVSFYNNEISEKSEIFDDQFSVERPDGSNFTLKIRSTKLEDSAMYFCASSEIGINQPQHFGDGTRLSIL.

This rearrangement joins TRBV5-1 to TRBJ1-4; D is perhaps TRBD1 (5 bases). The CDR3 sequence is 14 residues long. Germline loops: CDR1 SGHRS, CDR2 YFSETQ. The V end lost 3 bases, the J end lost 7 bases, and 13 bases lay between the germline ends. The CDR3 nucleotides are TGCGCCAGCAGCTATGAGGGGATAGGTGAAAAACTGTTTTTT. Protein sequence: CASSYEGIGEKLFF.

This clone has just one count. The rearrangement joins TRBV4-2 to TRBJ1-2, with TRBD1 identical over 7 bases. V shed 4 bases, J shed 3 bases, and the junction held 5 bases outside the gene matches. CDR1 is LGHNA, CDR2 YNFKEQ, per germline. This CDR3 is built from 14 residues. The CDR3 DNA reads as TGTGCCAGCAGCCCGACAGGGAGGGACTATGGCTACACCTTC. Translated, it gives CASSPTGRDYGYTF.

DNA of the CDR3: TGCGCCAGCAGCCAAGGTGGGGCAGGGGGCATCTATGGCTACACCTTC. Its protein is CASSQGGAGGIYGYTF. The chain joins TRBV4-3 to TRBJ1-2; 8 positions agree with TRBD1. The ends lost 1 base at V and 4 bases at J; junction bases unmatched: 8. Germline V gene lookup returns CDR1 LGHNA and CDR2 YSLEER. The CDR3 is made up of 16 amino acids.

The rearrangement uses TRBV5-4 and TRBJ1-1; the D is unclear. Germline CDR1 SGHNT, CDR2 YYREEE (reference sequence). This CDR3 is built from 16 residues. Trimming left V 0 bases short and J 3 bases short, with 15 bases between. For the CDR3, the DNA is TGTGCCAGCAGCTTGGGAGGGTTGGATGGGGACACTGAAGCTTTCTTT. It encodes CASSLGGLDGDTEAFF. The variable domain in full, with the rest retrieved from reference TRBV5-4 and TRBJ1-1, is ETGVTQSPTHLIKTRGQQVTLRCSSQSGHNTVSWYQQALGQGPQFIFQYYREEENGRGNFPPRFSGLQFPNYSSELNVNALELDDSALYLCASSLGGLDGDTEAFFGQGTRLTVV.

CDR3 sequence reads: CARSLFRDSFGDTIYF. As DNA, the CDR3 is TGTGCCAGAAGCTTGTTTCGGGACAGCTTCGGAGACACCATATATTTT. V gene TRBV5-3 combines with J gene TRBJ1-3, with TRBD1 matching over 7 bases. TRBV5-3 is identified as an open reading frame with a role that is uncertain. The CDR3 is 16 amino acids. Trimming removed 1 base from V and 8 bases from J; junction bases left unmatched: 12.

The V and J genes are TRBV18 and TRBJ1-1; possible D gene TRBD1, 5 bases. This CDR3 region has 16 residues. CDR1 is KGHSH, CDR2 LQKENI, per germline. Trimming shortened V by 3 bases and J by 2 bases, and 16 bases separated the two germline ends. CDR3 protein: CASSPPQGSSNTEAFF. For the CDR3, the DNA is TGTGCCAGCTCACCCCCGCAGGGCAGCTCAAACACTGAAGCTTTCTTT. The whole variable domain, remainder taken from reference TRBV18 and TRBJ1-1, is NAGVMQNPRHLVRRRGQEARLRCSPMKGHSHVYWYRQLPEEGLKFMVYLQKENIIDESGMPKERFSAEFPKEGPSILRIQQVVRGDSAAYFCASSPPQGSSNTEAFFGQGTRLTVV.

This sequence joins TRBV5-4 and TRBJ2-1; D gene ambiguous. With 3 bases removed from V and 6 bases from J, the gap between germline ends came to 13 bases. Per germline, CDR1 SGHNT and CDR2 YYREEE (reference sequence). The CDR3 is made up of 14 amino acids. CDR3 in amino acids: CASSWVGGSNEQFF. The DNA of the CDR3 is TGTGCCAGCAGCTGGGTTGGCGGCAGCAATGAGCAGTTCTTC.

Regarding this clone: In the same sample, other DNA sequences code for this CDR3. The DNA for the CDR3 is TGCGCCAGCAGCTTGGGGACAGGGGACTATGGCTACACCTTC. This gives the protein CASSLGTGDYGYTF. V is TRBV5-1 and J is TRBJ1-2, with TRBD1 matching 9 bases. The CDR3 extends over 14 amino acids. The V gene's germline CDR1 is SGHRS and CDR2 YFSETQ. Trimming cost V 0 bases and J 3 bases; bases outside gene matches: 0.

In regard to this clone: Other nucleotide sequences from this sample produce the same CDR3. The chain is built from TRBV5-1 and TRBJ2-1; D uncertain. V dropped 1 base and J dropped 7 bases, with 6 bases sitting between them. CDR1 and CDR2 (germline): SGHRS, YFSETQ. The CDR3 covers 12 residues. CDR3 region: CASSLSGNEQFF. The CDR3 DNA follows: TGCGCCAGCAGCTTGAGTGGGAATGAGCAGTTCTTC.

This sequence joins TRBV5-5 and TRBJ2-7, with 12 bases aligning to TRBD1. The V segment lost 3 bases and the J segment 5 bases; nucleotides outside the gene matches: 9. This CDR3 contains 16 residues. Germline V CDR1 and CDR2: SGHKS, YYEKEE (reference sequence). CDR3 region: CASSSAGTGGRNEQYF. The CDR3, as DNA: TGTGCCAGCAGCTCCGCTGGGACAGGGGGCAGGAACGAGCAGTACTTC.

The V and J genes are TRBV7-9 and TRBJ2-7, with 8 bases aligning to TRBD1. Unmatched junction bases numbered 9, after V lost 1 base and J lost 7 bases. Germline V gene data show CDR1 as SEHNR and CDR2 as FQNEAQ (reference sequence). The CDR3 is 15 residues long. CDR3 protein: CASSLVEQGVWEQYF. The CDR3 DNA reads TGTGCCAGCAGCTTAGTAGAACAGGGGGTATGGGAGCAGTACTTC.

The chain's CDR3 is CASSPGRRGMQYF. DNA of the CDR3: TGTGCCAGCAGCCCTGGGCGCCGAGGGATGCAGTACTTC. The chain recombines TRBV7-2 with TRBJ2-7; possibly TRBD2 for D (5 bases). Germline lookup yields CDR1 SGHTA and CDR2 FQGNSA. Deletions cut 5 bases from V and 9 bases from J, with 17 bases between. The CDR3 has 13 residues.

The V gene is TRBV5-4, the J gene TRBJ2-1, with TRBD2 matching 8 bases. Germline-derived CDR1 and CDR2 are SGHNT and YYREEE (reference sequence). This CDR3 has 15 residues. V gave up 4 bases and J gave up 4 bases; unmatched junction bases: 7. CDR3 protein: CASSIGGAGYNEQFF. DNA of the CDR3: TGTGCCAGCAGCATCGGGGGGGCTGGGTACAATGAGCAGTTCTTC.

The chain couples TRBV5-6 to TRBJ1-4; 8 bases line up with TRBD1. This CDR3 is built from 15 residues. V shed 2 bases and J 1 base; nucleotides not matched to a gene: 1. The germline CDR1 and CDR2 sequences are SGHDT and YYEEEE. CDR3 sequence reads: CASSLQGGTNEKLFF. In nucleotides, the CDR3 is TGTGCCAGCAGCTTACAGGGGGGAACTAATGAAAAACTGTTTTTT. The whole variable domain, remainder taken from reference TRBV5-6 and TRBJ1-4, is DAGVTQSPTHLIKTRGQQVTLRCSPKSGHDTVSWYQQALGQGPQFIFQYYEEEERQRGNFPDRFSGHQFPNYSSELNVNALLLGDSALYLCASSLQGGTNEKLFFGSGTQLSVL.

The rearrangement links TRBV9 to TRBJ2-7; 10 bases line up with TRBD1. CDR3 size: 15 residues. J gave up 4 bases and V 3 bases, and 7 bases lay outside the gene matches. The germline V gene has CDR1 SGDLS and CDR2 YYNGEE. For the CDR3, the DNA is TGTGCCAGCAGCGCGGGGGGGACAGGGGAGTACGAGCAGTACTTC. Encoded protein: CASSAGGTGEYEQYF. Supplemented by reference TRBV9 and TRBJ2-7, the full variable domain reads DSGVTQTPKHLITATGQRVTLRCSPRSGDLSVYWYQQSLDQGLQFLIQYYNGEERAKGNILERFSAQQFPDLHSELNLSSLELGDSALYFCASSAGGTGEYEQYFGPGTRLTVT.

This chain uses TRBV27 with TRBJ2-4, with D unclear. The germline CDR1 and CDR2 sequences are MNHEY and SMNVEV (reference sequence). The CDR3 totals 16 residues. Between the trimmed V and J ends, which lost 3 bases and 1 base, there was a span of 13 bases. The CDR3 DNA reads as TGTGCCAGCAGTTTGGATTTGGGCAGGGCCAAAAACATTCAGTACTTC. It translates to CASSLDLGRAKNIQYF.

This chain joins TRBV6-1 and TRBJ2-7; 8 nucleotides agree with TRBD1. Germline V gene sequence: CDR1 MNHNS, CDR2 SASEGT. J lost 5 bases, V lost 8 bases, and 5 bases had no gene match. This CDR3 region has 12 residues. The CDR3 nucleotides read TGTGCCAGCGCCAGACAGGGGAACGAGCAGTACTTC. Its protein product is CASARQGNEQYF.

J is TRBJ1-1 and V is TRBV25-1; a weak D match, TRBD1 (5 bases). The germline gives CDR1 MGHDK, CDR2 SYGVNS. This CDR3 has 14 amino acids. V was shortened by 5 bases and J by 4 bases, with 14 bases between the two germline ends. This CDR3 reads CASSPYSRVTEAFF. DNA of the CDR3: TGTGCCAGCAGTCCCTATAGCAGGGTCACTGAAGCTTTCTTT.

The chain combines TRBV30 with TRBJ1-1, with a possible D match to TRBD1 (5 bases). V lost 3 bases and J 0 bases, leaving 11 bases between the germline ends. Germline V gives CDR1 GTSNPN, CDR2 SVGIG (reference sequence). This CDR3 has 14 residues. The CDR3 nucleotides are TGTGCCTGGAGCACAGGACGGATGAACACTGAAGCTTTCTTT. Its translation is CAWSTGRMNTEAFF.

This chain connects TRBV28 to TRBJ2-7; TRBD1 is a possible D gene (6 bases). CDR1 and CDR2 from the germline V gene are MDHEN and SYDVKM. This CDR3 spans 14 amino acids. V lost 8 bases to trimming and J lost 0 bases, with 14 bases between them. CDR3 region: CASFRRTASYEQYF. The CDR3 DNA follows: TGTGCCAGCTTTCGGCGGACAGCCTCCTACGAGCAGTACTTC.

CDR3 coding DNA: TGTGCCAGCAGTCAGGGGGAGGGTCAGCCCCAGCATTTT. It is translated as CASSQGEGQPQHF. V usage is TRBV6-1 and J usage is TRBJ1-5; 7 positions match TRBD1. Looked up from germline, CDR1 is MNHNS and CDR2 is SASEGT. CDR3 length: 13 amino acids. Germline trimming cut 5 bases from V and 6 bases from J; bases unmatched to any gene: 4.